This T cell receptor (beta chain) was captured in a study of neurological immune-mediated disorders. Study results and caveats: Patients with HTLV-1-associated myelopathy showed the most TCR clonal expansion. Those with multiple sclerosis showed the least, falling below healthy controls. There was no clinical or MRI feature that showed an association with the multiple sclerosis repertoire cluster.

This clonotype occurred many times. As yet, its antigen is unknown. A total of 2 million PBMCs stored at -80 degrees C provided the unsorted libraries. 5'RACE with 10-nucleotide random UMIs generated the cDNA. TCRdb called the 5' RACE reads again in MiXCR, with one record for every CDR3 protein. The table has tens of thousands of distinct CDR3 sequences, under 2.5% seen once. Material for sequencing was PBMCs. This receptor was identified in a man over 45 with multiple sclerosis.

CDR3 loop: CASSPRSDTQYF. CDR3 bases: TGTGCCAGCAGCCCCCGTTCGGATACGCAGTATTTT. V usage is TRBV6-1 and J usage is TRBJ2-3; D is ambiguous. V was pared by 6 bases and J by 6 bases, with 10 bases between. The CDR3 is 12 residues long. CDR1 is MNHNS, CDR2 SASEGT, per germline.